A selection of T cell receptor beta chains follows, all from one sample in a study of blood T cell repertoires in COVID-19. Profiling relied on immunoSEQ multiplex PCR, and the TCRdb table lists in-frame clones only, not all of them. The table lists some 270,000 clones, about 86% of them singletons. Sample: peripheral blood. These receptors were collected from a person aged 70 to 85 with COVID-19, enrolled during active disease. Each CDR3 is given with its conserved first and last residue. Fields, in order: J gene, V gene, D gene, clone size, CDR3 DNA, CDR3 protein. D genes are given only for firm matches. Some rows mark clone size as missing; the rest say once, few, many or name a class of expanded clone.

J gene: TRBJ2-1
V gene: TRBV3-1/TRBV3-2
D gene: NA
clone size: NA
CDR3 DNA: TGTGCCAGCAGCCAAGGGGGGCCCTCCTACAATGAGCAGTTCTTC
CDR3 protein: CASSQGGPSYNEQFF

J gene: TRBJ1-6
V gene: TRBV6-1
D gene: TRBD1
clone size: NA
CDR3 DNA: TGTGCCAGCAGTGACCTTACCGGGACAGGGGGGTCACCCCTCCACTTT
CDR3 protein: CASSDLTGTGGSPLHF

J gene: TRBJ2-3
V gene: TRBV7-2
D gene: TRBD2
clone size: few
CDR3 DNA: TGTGCCAGCAGCTTGACTAGCGGGGGTACAGATACGCAGTATTTT
CDR3 protein: CASSLTSGGTDTQYF

J gene: TRBJ1-3
V gene: TRBV5-6
D gene: TRBD1
clone size: once
CDR3 DNA: TGTGCCAGCAGCTTGGGGACAGGGTTCTTTGGAAACACCATATATTTT
CDR3 protein: CASSLGTGFFGNTIYF

J gene: TRBJ1-3
V gene: TRBV5-4
D gene: NA
clone size: NA
CDR3 DNA: TGTGCCAGCAGCGGAGATCCCTCCGGAAACACCATATATTTT
CDR3 protein: CASSGDPSGNTIYF

J gene: TRBJ2-1
V gene: TRBV4-3
D gene: TRBD1
clone size: NA
CDR3 DNA: TGCGCCAGCAGCCCCCGGACAGGGAGGACCTACAATGAGCAGTTCTTC
CDR3 protein: CASSPRTGRTYNEQFF

J gene: TRBJ1-4
V gene: TRBV4-1
D gene: NA
clone size: few
CDR3 DNA: TGCGCCAGCAGCCAACGACAGGAGGCAACTAATGAAAAACTGTTTTTT
CDR3 protein: CASSQRQEATNEKLFF

J gene: TRBJ2-1
V gene: TRBV30
D gene: TRBD2
clone size: NA
CDR3 DNA: TGTGCCTGGAATCGCCTAGCGGGAGGGTACAATGAGCAGTTCTTC
CDR3 protein: CAWNRLAGGYNEQFF

J gene: TRBJ1-1
V gene: TRBV11-1
D gene: NA
clone size: NA
CDR3 DNA: TGTGCCAGCAGCTTATTAACGGTTGGTCGGGCTGAAGCTTTCTTT
CDR3 protein: CASSLLTVGRAEAFF

J gene: TRBJ2-5
V gene: TRBV24-1
D gene: NA
clone size: NA
CDR3 DNA: TGTGCCACCAGTGATTTGGGAGTGAAGGAGACCCAGTACTTC
CDR3 protein: CATSDLGVKETQYF

J gene: TRBJ1-2
V gene: TRBV7-2
D gene: TRBD1
clone size: NA
CDR3 DNA: TGTGCCAGCGGACGTACAGGGGGCTGGGGCTATGGCTACACCTTC
CDR3 protein: CASGRTGGWGYGYTF

J gene: TRBJ1-2
V gene: TRBV15
D gene: NA
clone size: NA
CDR3 DNA: TGTGCCACCAGCGGGAGCGGGTTTGTTGGCTACACCTTC
CDR3 protein: CATSGSGFVGYTF

J gene: TRBJ2-1
V gene: TRBV6-5
D gene: TRBD2
clone size: NA
CDR3 DNA: TGTGCCAGCAGCACTAGCGGGCCCCCCCATGAGCAGTTCTTC
CDR3 protein: CASSTSGPPHEQFF

J gene: TRBJ1-5
V gene: TRBV5-6
D gene: TRBD1
clone size: NA
CDR3 DNA: TGTGCCAGCAGCTTGGGACAGGGTAGCCAGCCCCAGCATTTT
CDR3 protein: CASSLGQGSQPQHF

J gene: TRBJ1-2
V gene: TRBV7-9
D gene: NA
clone size: NA
CDR3 DNA: TGTGCCAGCACCCCGTCGGGGTACGCTGGCTACACCTTC
CDR3 protein: CASTPSGYAGYTF

J gene: TRBJ2-2
V gene: TRBV6-1
D gene: NA
clone size: NA
CDR3 DNA: TGTGCCAGCAGTGAAGCCAGGAAGACCGGGGAGCTGTTTTTT
CDR3 protein: CASSEARKTGELFF

J gene: TRBJ1-5
V gene: TRBV28
D gene: NA
clone size: few
CDR3 DNA: TGTGCCAGCAGTTTAGGGGGCAAACCTCCCCAGCATTTT
CDR3 protein: CASSLGGKPPQHF

J gene: TRBJ1-1
V gene: TRBV5-4
D gene: TRBD1
clone size: NA
CDR3 DNA: TGTGCCAGCAGCATCGGACAGGGGAACACTGAAGCTTTCTTT
CDR3 protein: CASSIGQGNTEAFF

J gene: TRBJ1-4
V gene: TRBV5-5
D gene: TRBD1
clone size: NA
CDR3 DNA: TGTGCCAGCAGCCAGGGGGTTCCTCCTAATGAAAAACTGTTTTTT
CDR3 protein: CASSQGVPPNEKLFF

J gene: TRBJ2-5
V gene: TRBV7-2
D gene: NA
clone size: NA
CDR3 DNA: TGTGCCAGCAGCTTAACATTTGGGGGGGAGACCCAGTACTTC
CDR3 protein: CASSLTFGGETQYF

J gene: TRBJ1-5
V gene: TRBV4-2
D gene: NA
clone size: NA
CDR3 DNA: TGTGCCAGCAGCCAAGATCGTTCAGGAAATCAGCCCCAGCATTTT
CDR3 protein: CASSQDRSGNQPQHF

J gene: TRBJ2-7
V gene: TRBV4-2
D gene: TRBD1
clone size: NA
CDR3 DNA: TGTGCCAGCAGCCAAAGCCCGCCGGGACAGGAATCCTTGCCCTCCTACGAGCAGTACTTC
CDR3 protein: CASSQSPPGQESLPSYEQYF

J gene: TRBJ1-3
V gene: TRBV7-2
D gene: TRBD1
clone size: NA
CDR3 DNA: TGTGCCAGCAGCAAGGGACAGTTAACCGGAAACACCATATATTTT
CDR3 protein: CASSKGQLTGNTIYF

J gene: TRBJ1-5
V gene: TRBV19
D gene: TRBD1
clone size: NA
CDR3 DNA: TGTGCCAGTAGTAGAGGCGGGACAGGACCTAATCAGCCCCAGCATTTT
CDR3 protein: CASSRGGTGPNQPQHF

J gene: TRBJ1-2
V gene: TRBV7-9
D gene: TRBD1
clone size: NA
CDR3 DNA: TGTGCCAGCAGCACCCGGCCAGGGGGCGCGGGTGGCTACACCTTC
CDR3 protein: CASSTRPGGAGGYTF

J gene: TRBJ1-3
V gene: TRBV19
D gene: NA
clone size: NA
CDR3 DNA: TGTGCCAGTACCCGACAGGCTGCCTCTGGAAACACCATATATTTT
CDR3 protein: CASTRQAASGNTIYF

J gene: TRBJ1-2
V gene: TRBV15
D gene: NA
clone size: once
CDR3 DNA: TGTGCCACCAGCAGAGCCCGCCCGGGGGGCTACACCTTC
CDR3 protein: CATSRARPGGYTF

J gene: TRBJ1-1
V gene: TRBV5-5
D gene: TRBD1
clone size: NA
CDR3 DNA: TGTGCCAGCTCAGGGGGCACTGAAGCTTTCTTT
CDR3 protein: CASSGGTEAFF

J gene: TRBJ1-1
V gene: TRBV19
D gene: TRBD1
clone size: few
CDR3 DNA: TGTGCCAGTAGTATGGCTCCCACAGGGGTCCCCAGCGCTTTCTTT
CDR3 protein: CASSMAPTGVPSAFF

J gene: TRBJ2-5
V gene: TRBV7-9
D gene: TRBD2
clone size: NA
CDR3 DNA: TGTGCCAGCAGCACTAGCGGGGGGGCCGGGGAGACCCAGTACTTC
CDR3 protein: CASSTSGGAGETQYF

J gene: TRBJ2-7
V gene: TRBV11-3
D gene: NA
clone size: NA
CDR3 DNA: TGTGCCAGCAGCTTAGATCGCCCCGACATTTACGAGCAGTACTTC
CDR3 protein: CASSLDRPDIYEQYF

J gene: TRBJ2-7
V gene: TRBV6-6
D gene: NA
clone size: NA
CDR3 DNA: TGTGCCAGCAGTTACAGGGGGAACGAGCAGTACTTC
CDR3 protein: CASSYRGNEQYF

J gene: TRBJ2-7
V gene: TRBV7-2
D gene: NA
clone size: NA
CDR3 DNA: TGTGCCAGCAGCCCGAACGGGGGACCCTACGAGCAGTACTTC
CDR3 protein: CASSPNGGPYEQYF

J gene: TRBJ2-1
V gene: TRBV28
D gene: NA
clone size: NA
CDR3 DNA: TGTGCCAGCAGACCCCCGGGGGCCTACAATGAGCAGTTCTTC
CDR3 protein: CASRPPGAYNEQFF

J gene: TRBJ1-1
V gene: TRBV9
D gene: NA
clone size: NA
CDR3 DNA: TGTGCCAGCAGCGTAGCAGGGGATTTCACTGAAGCTTTCTTT
CDR3 protein: CASSVAGDFTEAFF

J gene: TRBJ2-7
V gene: TRBV29-1
D gene: NA
clone size: NA
CDR3 DNA: TGCAGCGTTGAAGGGACAGCTTACGAGCAGTACTTC
CDR3 protein: CSVEGTAYEQYF

J gene: TRBJ1-1
V gene: TRBV7-9
D gene: NA
clone size: NA
CDR3 DNA: TGTGCCAGCACCTGGGCCGAGAACACTGAAGCTTTCTTT
CDR3 protein: CASTWAENTEAFF

J gene: TRBJ1-4
V gene: TRBV5-4
D gene: NA
clone size: NA
CDR3 DNA: TGTGCCAGCAGCTTGGATTCCCAGGGGCTGTTTTTT
CDR3 protein: CASSLDSQGLFF

J gene: TRBJ2-7
V gene: TRBV11-2
D gene: TRBD1
clone size: NA
CDR3 DNA: TGTGCCAGCAGCTTAGTATCAGGGGGTTCCGAACAGTACTTC
CDR3 protein: CASSLVSGGSEQYF

J gene: TRBJ2-2
V gene: TRBV6-6
D gene: TRBD2
clone size: NA
CDR3 DNA: TGTGCCAGCAGTACTCCTAGCGGGCGGGGGCCCAAGGAGCTGTTTTTT
CDR3 protein: CASSTPSGRGPKELFF

J gene: TRBJ1-2
V gene: TRBV7-2
D gene: NA
clone size: NA
CDR3 DNA: TGTGCCAGCAGCCCTTACGGCAGGGGTAGGGATGGCTACACCTTC
CDR3 protein: CASSPYGRGRDGYTF

J gene: TRBJ1-2
V gene: TRBV20-1
D gene: TRBD1
clone size: NA
CDR3 DNA: TGCAGTGCTAGTTCCATACTTAGTCGACAGGGGTATGCCTTC
CDR3 protein: CSASSILSRQGYAF

J gene: TRBJ2-3
V gene: TRBV14
D gene: NA
clone size: NA
CDR3 DNA: TGTGCCAGCAGCCCAGGGTTTTCCACAGATACGCAGTATTTT
CDR3 protein: CASSPGFSTDTQYF

J gene: TRBJ1-5
V gene: TRBV5-1
D gene: NA
clone size: NA
CDR3 DNA: TGCGCCAGCAGCTTGACGGGGGAACATCAGCCCCAGCATTTT
CDR3 protein: CASSLTGEHQPQHF

J gene: TRBJ1-6
V gene: TRBV21-1
D gene: NA
clone size: few
CDR3 DNA: TGTGCCAGCAGCAAGAACGACCGGGACAGAAGGTCACCCCTCCACTTT
CDR3 protein: CASSKNDRDRRSPLHF

J gene: TRBJ2-7
V gene: TRBV5-1
D gene: TRBD1
clone size: NA
CDR3 DNA: TGCGCCAGCAGCAGCTCCGGGACAGGGGGGTACGAGCAGTACTTC
CDR3 protein: CASSSSGTGGYEQYF

J gene: TRBJ2-3
V gene: TRBV19
D gene: NA
clone size: NA
CDR3 DNA: TGTGCCAGTAGTTTTAGAGGGAGTGGAGATACGCAGTATTTT
CDR3 protein: CASSFRGSGDTQYF

J gene: TRBJ1-1
V gene: TRBV9
D gene: TRBD1
clone size: NA
CDR3 DNA: TGTGCCAGCAGCACGCCGGGACAGGCTGAAGCTTTCTTT
CDR3 protein: CASSTPGQAEAFF

J gene: TRBJ2-3
V gene: TRBV4-1
D gene: TRBD1
clone size: NA
CDR3 DNA: TGCGCCAGCAGCCAAGGCGCAGGGGGCTACACAGATACGCAGTATTTT
CDR3 protein: CASSQGAGGYTDTQYF

J gene: TRBJ1-6
V gene: TRBV27
D gene: TRBD1
clone size: NA
CDR3 DNA: TGTGCCAGCAGTCAAACCCGCCCTGGGACAGGGGTTTATTCACCCCTCCACTTT
CDR3 protein: CASSQTRPGTGVYSPLHF